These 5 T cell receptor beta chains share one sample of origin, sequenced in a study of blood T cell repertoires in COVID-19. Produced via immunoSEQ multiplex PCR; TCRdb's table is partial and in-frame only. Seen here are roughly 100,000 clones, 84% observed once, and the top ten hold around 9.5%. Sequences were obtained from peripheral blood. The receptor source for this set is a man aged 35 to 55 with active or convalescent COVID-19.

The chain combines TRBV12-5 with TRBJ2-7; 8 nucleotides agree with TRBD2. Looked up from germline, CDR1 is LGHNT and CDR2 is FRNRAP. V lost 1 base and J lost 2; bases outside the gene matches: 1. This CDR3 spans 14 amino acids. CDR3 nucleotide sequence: TGTGCTAGTGGTTTGGGCGGGGGGACCTACGAGCAGTACTTC. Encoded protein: CASGLGGGTYEQYF.

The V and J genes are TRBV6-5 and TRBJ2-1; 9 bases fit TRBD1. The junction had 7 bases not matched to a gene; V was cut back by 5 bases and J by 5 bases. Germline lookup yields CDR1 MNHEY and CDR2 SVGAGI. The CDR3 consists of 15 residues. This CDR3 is CASSLTGGRHNEQFF. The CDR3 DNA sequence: TGTGCCAGCAGTCTGACAGGGGGTAGACACAATGAGCAGTTCTTC.

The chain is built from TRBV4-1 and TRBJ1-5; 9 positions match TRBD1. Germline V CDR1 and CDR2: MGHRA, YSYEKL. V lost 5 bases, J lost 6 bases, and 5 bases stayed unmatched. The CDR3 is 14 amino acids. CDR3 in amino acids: CASSRTGVVQPQHF. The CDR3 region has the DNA TGCGCCAGCAGCAGGACAGGGGTGGTTCAGCCCCAGCATTTT.

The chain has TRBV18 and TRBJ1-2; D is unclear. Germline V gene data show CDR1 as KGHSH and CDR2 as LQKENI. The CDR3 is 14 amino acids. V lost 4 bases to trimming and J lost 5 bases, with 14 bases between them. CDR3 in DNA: TGTGCCAGCTCACTTGCGGGGTCGTATTATGGCTACACCTTC. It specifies CASSLAGSYYGYTF.

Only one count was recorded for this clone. The CDR3 region is CASSPRPGGNSPLHF. CDR3 nucleotide sequence: TGTGCCAGCTCACCACGGCCAGGGGGGAATTCACCCCTCCACTTT. The chain employs TRBV18 and TRBJ1-6, with TRBD1 matching over 7 bases. V lost 1 base, J lost 7 bases, and 4 bases stayed unmatched. This CDR3 is built from 15 residues. Germline CDR1 KGHSH, CDR2 LQKENI.